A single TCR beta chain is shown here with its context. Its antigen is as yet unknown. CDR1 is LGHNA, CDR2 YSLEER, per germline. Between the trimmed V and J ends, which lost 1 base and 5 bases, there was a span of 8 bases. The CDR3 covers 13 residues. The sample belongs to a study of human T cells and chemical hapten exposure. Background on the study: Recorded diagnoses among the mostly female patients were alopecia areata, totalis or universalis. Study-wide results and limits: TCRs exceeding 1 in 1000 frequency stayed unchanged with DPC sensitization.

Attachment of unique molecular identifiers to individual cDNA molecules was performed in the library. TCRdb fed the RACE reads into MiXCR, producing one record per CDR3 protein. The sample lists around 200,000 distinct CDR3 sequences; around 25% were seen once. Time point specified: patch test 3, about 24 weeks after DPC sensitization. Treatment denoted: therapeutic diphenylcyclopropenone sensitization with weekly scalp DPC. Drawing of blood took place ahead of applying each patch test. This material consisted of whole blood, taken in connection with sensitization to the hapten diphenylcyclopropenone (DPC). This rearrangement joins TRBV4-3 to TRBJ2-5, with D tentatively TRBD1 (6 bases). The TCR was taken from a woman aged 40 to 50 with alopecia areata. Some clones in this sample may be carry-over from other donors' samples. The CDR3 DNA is TGCGCCAGCAGCCAAGTCAGGGGTGAGACCCAGTACTTC. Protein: CASSQVRGETQYF.